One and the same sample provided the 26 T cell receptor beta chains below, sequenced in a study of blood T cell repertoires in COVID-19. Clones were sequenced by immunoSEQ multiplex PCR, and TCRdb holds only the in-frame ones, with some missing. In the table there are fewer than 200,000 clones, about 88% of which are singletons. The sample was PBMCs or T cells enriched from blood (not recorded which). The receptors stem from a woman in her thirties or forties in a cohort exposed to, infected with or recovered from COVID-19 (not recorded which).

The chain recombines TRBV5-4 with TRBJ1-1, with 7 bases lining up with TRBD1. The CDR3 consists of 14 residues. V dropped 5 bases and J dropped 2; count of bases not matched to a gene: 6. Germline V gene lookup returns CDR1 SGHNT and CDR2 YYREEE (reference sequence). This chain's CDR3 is CASSYRGSNTEAFF. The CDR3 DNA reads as TGTGCCAGCAGTTACAGGGGCTCCAACACTGAAGCTTTCTTT.

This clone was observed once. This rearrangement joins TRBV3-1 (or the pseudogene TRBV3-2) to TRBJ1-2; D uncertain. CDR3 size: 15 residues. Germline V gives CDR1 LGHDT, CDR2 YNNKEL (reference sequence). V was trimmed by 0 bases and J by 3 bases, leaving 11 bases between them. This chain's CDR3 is CASSQDRRNYYGYTF. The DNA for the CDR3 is TGTGCCAGCAGCCAAGATCGGCGGAACTACTATGGCTACACCTTC.

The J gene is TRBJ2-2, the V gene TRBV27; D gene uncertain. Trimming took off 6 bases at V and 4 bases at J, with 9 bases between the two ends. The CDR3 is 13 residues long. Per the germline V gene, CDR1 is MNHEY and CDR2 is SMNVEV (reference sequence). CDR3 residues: CASSPYPTGELFF. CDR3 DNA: TGTGCCAGCAGCCCCTACCCCACCGGGGAGCTGTTTTTT.

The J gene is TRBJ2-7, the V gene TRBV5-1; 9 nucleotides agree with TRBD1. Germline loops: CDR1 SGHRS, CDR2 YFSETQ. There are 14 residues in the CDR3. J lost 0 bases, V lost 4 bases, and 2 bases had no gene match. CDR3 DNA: TGCGCCAGCAGCAGGGACAGGGTCTCCTACGAGCAGTACTTC. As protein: CASSRDRVSYEQYF.

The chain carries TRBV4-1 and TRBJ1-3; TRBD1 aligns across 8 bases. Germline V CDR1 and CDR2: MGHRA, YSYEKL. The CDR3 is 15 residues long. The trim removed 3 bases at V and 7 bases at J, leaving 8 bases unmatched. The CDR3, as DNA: TGCGCCAGCAGCCATTCGGGACAGGACCTTAACACCATATATTTT. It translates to CASSHSGQDLNTIYF.

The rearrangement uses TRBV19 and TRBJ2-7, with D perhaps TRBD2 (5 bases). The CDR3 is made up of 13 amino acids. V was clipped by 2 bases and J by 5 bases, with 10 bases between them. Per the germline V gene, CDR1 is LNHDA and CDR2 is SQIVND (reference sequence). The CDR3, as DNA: TGTGCCAGTAGTATACAACTAGATGACGAGCAGTACTTC. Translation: CASSIQLDDEQYF.

The CDR3 protein is CASSEDNSYEQYF. As DNA, the CDR3 is TGTGCCAGCAGTGAGGACAACTCCTACGAGCAGTACTTC. The chain combines TRBV12-3 or TRBV12-4 with TRBJ2-7; a weak D match, TRBD1 (5 bases). The V and J ends lost 5 bases and 0 bases respectively, with 8 bases between them. The length of the CDR3 is 13 residues.

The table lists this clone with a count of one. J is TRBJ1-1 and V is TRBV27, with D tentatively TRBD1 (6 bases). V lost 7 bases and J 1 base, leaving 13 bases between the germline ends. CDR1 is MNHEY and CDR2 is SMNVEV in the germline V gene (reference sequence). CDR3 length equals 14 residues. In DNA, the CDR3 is TGTGCCAGCATAAGCGGCAGGGGGAACACTGAAGCTTTCTTT. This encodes CASISGRGNTEAFF.

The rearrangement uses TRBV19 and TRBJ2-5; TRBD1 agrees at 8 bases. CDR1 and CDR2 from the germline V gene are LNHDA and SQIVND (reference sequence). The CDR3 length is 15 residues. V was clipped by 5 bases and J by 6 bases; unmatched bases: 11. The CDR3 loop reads CASSFSLGQDKTQYF. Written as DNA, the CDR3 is TGTGCCAGTAGTTTCTCCCTGGGACAGGACAAGACCCAGTACTTC.

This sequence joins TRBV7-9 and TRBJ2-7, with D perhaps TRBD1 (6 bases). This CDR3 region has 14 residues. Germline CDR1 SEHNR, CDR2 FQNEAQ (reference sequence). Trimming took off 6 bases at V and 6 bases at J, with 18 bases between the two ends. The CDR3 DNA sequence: TGTGCCAGCAGTTCACAGGGTGTTCCGCGCGAGCAGTACTTC. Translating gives CASSSQGVPREQYF.

DNA for the CDR3: TGTGCCAGCAGCTTAGCCCGGACAGGCGTCTACGAGCAGTACTTC. This codes for CASSLARTGVYEQYF. This chain links TRBV11-3 with TRBJ2-7; TRBD1 aligns across 7 bases. J gave up 3 bases and V 1 base, and 6 bases lay outside the gene matches. The CDR3 runs to 15 residues. CDR1 and CDR2 (germline): SGHNT, YENEEA.

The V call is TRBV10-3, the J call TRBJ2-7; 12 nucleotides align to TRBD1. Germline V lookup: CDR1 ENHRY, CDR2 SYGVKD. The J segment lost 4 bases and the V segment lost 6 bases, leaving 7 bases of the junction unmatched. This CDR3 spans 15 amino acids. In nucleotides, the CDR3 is TGTGCCATCAGGAGGGGGACAGGGGGCTGGTACGAGCAGTACTTC. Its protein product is CAIRRGTGGWYEQYF.

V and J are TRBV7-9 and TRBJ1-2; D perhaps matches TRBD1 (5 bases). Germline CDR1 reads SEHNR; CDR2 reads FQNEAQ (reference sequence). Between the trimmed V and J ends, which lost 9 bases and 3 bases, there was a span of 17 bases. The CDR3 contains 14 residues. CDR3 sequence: CASWGPPFYYGYTF. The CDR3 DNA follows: TGTGCCAGTTGGGGCCCGCCTTTTTACTATGGCTACACCTTC.

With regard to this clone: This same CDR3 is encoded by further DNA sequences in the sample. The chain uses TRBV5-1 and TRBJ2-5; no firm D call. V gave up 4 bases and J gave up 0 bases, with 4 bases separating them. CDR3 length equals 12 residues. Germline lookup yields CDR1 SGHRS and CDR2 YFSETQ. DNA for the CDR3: TGCGCCAGCAGCCTTTACCAAGAGACCCAGTACTTC. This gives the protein CASSLYQETQYF.

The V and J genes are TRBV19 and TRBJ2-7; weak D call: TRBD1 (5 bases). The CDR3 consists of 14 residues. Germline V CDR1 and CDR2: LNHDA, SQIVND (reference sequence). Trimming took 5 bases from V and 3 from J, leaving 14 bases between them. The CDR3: CASSRSGPDYEQYF. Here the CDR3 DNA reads TGTGCCAGTAGTCGTTCAGGGCCAGACTACGAGCAGTACTTC.

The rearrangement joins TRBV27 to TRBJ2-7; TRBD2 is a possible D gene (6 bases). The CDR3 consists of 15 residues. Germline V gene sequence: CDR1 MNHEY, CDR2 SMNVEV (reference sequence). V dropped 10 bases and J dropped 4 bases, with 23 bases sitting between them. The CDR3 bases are TGTGCCACCAACCCGAGGGGACTCGCCCTGTACGAGCAGTACTTC. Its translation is CATNPRGLALYEQYF.

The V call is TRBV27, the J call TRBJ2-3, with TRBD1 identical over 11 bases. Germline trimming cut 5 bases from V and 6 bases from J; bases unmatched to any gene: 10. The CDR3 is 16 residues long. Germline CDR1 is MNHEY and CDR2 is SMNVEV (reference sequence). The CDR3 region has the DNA TGTGCCAGCAGTACCTACGGACAGGGGGCGAGGGATACGCAGTATTTT. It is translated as CASSTYGQGARDTQYF.

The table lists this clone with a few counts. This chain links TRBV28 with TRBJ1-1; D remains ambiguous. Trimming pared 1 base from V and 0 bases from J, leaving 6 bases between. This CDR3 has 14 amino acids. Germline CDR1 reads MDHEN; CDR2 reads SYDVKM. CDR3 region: CASSLFQVNTEAFF. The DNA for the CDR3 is TGTGCCAGCAGTTTATTCCAGGTGAACACTGAAGCTTTCTTT.

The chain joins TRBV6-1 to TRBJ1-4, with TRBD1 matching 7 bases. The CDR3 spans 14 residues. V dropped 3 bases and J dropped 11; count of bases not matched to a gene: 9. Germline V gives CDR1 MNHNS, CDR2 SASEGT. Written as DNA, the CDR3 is TGTGCCAGCAGTGACGGGACAAGAGGGGGCAAACTGTTTTTT. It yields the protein CASSDGTRGGKLFF.

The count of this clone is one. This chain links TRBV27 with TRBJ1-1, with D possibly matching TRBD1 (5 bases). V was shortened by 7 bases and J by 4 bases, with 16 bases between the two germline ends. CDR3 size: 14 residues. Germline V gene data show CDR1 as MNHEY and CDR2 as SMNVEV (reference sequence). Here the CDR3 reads CASTEGPGGTEAFF. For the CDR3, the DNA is TGTGCCAGCACCGAGGGACCCGGGGGCACTGAAGCTTTCTTT.

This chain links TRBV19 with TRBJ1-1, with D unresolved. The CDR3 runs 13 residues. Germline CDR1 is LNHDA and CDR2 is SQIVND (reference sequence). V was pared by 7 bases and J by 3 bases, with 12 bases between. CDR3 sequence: CASNNAGYTEAFF. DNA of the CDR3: TGTGCCAGTAACAACGCGGGGTACACTGAAGCTTTCTTT. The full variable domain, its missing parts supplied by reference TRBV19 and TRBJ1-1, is DGGITQSPKYLFRKEGQNVTLSCEQNLNHDAMYWYRQDPGQGLRLIYYSQIVNDFQKGDIAEGYSVSREKKESFPLTVTSAQKNPTAFYLCASNNAGYTEAFFGQGTRLTVV.

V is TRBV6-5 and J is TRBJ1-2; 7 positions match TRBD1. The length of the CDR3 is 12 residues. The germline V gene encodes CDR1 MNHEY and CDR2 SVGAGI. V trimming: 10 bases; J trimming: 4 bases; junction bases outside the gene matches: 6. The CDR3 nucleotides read TGTGCCACCCATGACAGGGTCTATGGCTACACCTTC. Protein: CATHDRVYGYTF.

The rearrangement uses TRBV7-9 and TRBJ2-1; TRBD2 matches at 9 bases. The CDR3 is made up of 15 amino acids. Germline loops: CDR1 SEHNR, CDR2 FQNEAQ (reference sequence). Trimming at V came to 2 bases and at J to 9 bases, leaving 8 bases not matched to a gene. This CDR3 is CASSLTAGGPGEQFF. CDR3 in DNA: TGTGCCAGCAGCTTAACCGCGGGAGGGCCTGGTGAGCAGTTCTTC.

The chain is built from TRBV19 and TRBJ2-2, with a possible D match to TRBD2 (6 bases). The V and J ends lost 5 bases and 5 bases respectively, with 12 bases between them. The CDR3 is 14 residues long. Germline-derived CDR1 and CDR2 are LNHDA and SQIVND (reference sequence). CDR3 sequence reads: CASSRRDWTGELFF. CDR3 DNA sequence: TGTGCCAGTAGTCGGAGGGATTGGACCGGGGAGCTGTTTTTT.

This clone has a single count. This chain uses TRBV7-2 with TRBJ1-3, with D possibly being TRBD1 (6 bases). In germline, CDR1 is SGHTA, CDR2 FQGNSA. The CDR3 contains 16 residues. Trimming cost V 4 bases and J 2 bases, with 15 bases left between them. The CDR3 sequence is CASSSLFRGTGNTIYF. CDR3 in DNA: TGTGCCAGCAGCTCTTTATTCAGGGGCACTGGAAACACCATATATTTT.

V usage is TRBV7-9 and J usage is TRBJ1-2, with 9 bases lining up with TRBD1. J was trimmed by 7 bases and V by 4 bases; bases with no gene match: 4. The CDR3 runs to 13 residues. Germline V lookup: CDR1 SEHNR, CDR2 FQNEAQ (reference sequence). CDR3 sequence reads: CASSSDRGFGYTF. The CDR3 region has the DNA TGTGCCAGCAGCTCGGACAGGGGCTTTGGCTACACCTTC.